These 5 T cell receptor beta chains originate from one sample sequenced in a study of control samples from healthy donors and cancer patients. Clones were read by immunoSEQ multiplex PCR, and TCRdb kept only the in-frame ones, dropping some. In the table there are tens of thousands of clones, about 95% of which are singletons. Sequenced material: blood. The receptors were sampled from a man younger than 45 in good health.

The chain uses TRBV9 and TRBJ1-4, with D possibly matching TRBD1 (6 bases). Trimming cost V 4 bases and J 8 bases, with 18 bases left between them. The germline CDR1 and CDR2 sequences are SGDLS and YYNGEE. This CDR3 is 15 amino acids long. The CDR3: CASSPTGSVDEKLFF. As DNA, the CDR3 is TGTGCCAGCAGCCCGACAGGATCGGTGGACGAAAAACTGTTTTTT.

The chain carries TRBV7-3 and TRBJ2-3; no reliable D call. V was cut by 0 bases and J by 4 bases, with 11 bases left in between. Germline V gene data show CDR1 as SGHTA and CDR2 as FQGTGA. This CDR3 contains 15 residues. In nucleotides, the CDR3 is TGTGCCAGCAGCTTAACGTTCGGTGGGGCAGATACGCAGTATTTT. Its translation is CASSLTFGGADTQYF.

The J gene is TRBJ2-6, the V gene TRBV28, with D perhaps TRBD1 (5 bases). From germline, CDR1 is MDHEN and CDR2 SYDVKM. The CDR3 contains 13 residues. V lost 6 bases and J lost 4, with 7 bases in between. For the CDR3, the DNA is TGTGCCAGCAGAGGGGTAGGGGCCAACGTCCTGACTTTC. Translated, it gives CASRGVGANVLTF.

The CDR3 here is CAWKSTGGGEAFF. In DNA form, the CDR3 reads TGTGCCTGGAAAAGTACAGGGGGCGGAGAAGCTTTCTTT. This chain uses TRBV30 with TRBJ1-1; 9 nucleotides line up with TRBD1. Germline CDR1 and CDR2: GTSNPN and SVGIG (reference sequence). The V gene end was trimmed by 4 bases and the J gene end by 8 bases; junction bases not matched to a gene: 8. The CDR3 length is 13 residues.

This clone appeared once. The chain is built from TRBV7-2 and TRBJ1-5; D not resolved. V was trimmed by 6 bases and J by 5 bases, leaving 11 bases between them. There are 13 residues in the CDR3. Per the germline V gene, CDR1 is SGHTA and CDR2 is FQGNSA. The CDR3 DNA follows: TGTGCCAGCAGTTTCTCGACGGATCAGCCCCAGCATTTT. It translates to CASSFSTDQPQHF.